Below, one TCR beta chain is given with its context. There are 15 residues in the CDR3. CDR1 and CDR2 from the germline V gene are MNHEY and SMNVEV (reference sequence). Unmatched junction bases numbered 10, after V lost 5 bases and J lost 7 bases. This entry belongs to a study of blood T cell repertoires in COVID-19. The protocol was immunoSEQ multiplex PCR, while the TCRdb copy is restricted to in-frame clones and leaves out a portion. The data contain 59,000 or so clones, roughly 79% of them singletons. The sequence derives from a woman older than 75 with active or convalescent COVID-19. The chain carries TRBV27 and TRBJ2-7; TRBD2 aligns across 11 bases. The specimen sequenced was peripheral blood. The CDR3 protein is CASSPRSGGAWEQYF. CDR3 nucleotides: TGTGCCAGCAGTCCTCGTAGCGGGGGGGCTTGGGAGCAGTACTTC.